This is a list of T cell receptor beta chains from one sample in a study of PD-1 blockade in mismatch repair-deficient tumors. The protocol was immunoSEQ multiplex PCR, while the TCRdb copy is restricted to in-frame clones and leaves out a portion. The sample includes about 60,000 clones, about 87% of them seen just once. Sequencing used peripheral blood, obtained 52 weeks after starting pembrolizumab. Receptors were obtained from an adult with mismatch repair-deficient cancer. The conserved cysteine and the conserved F or W are not part of the CDR3 here. The order of the fields is V gene, CDR3 length, CDR3 protein.

v_call: TRBV5-1
cdr3_length: 14
cdr3_aa: ASSLVRRAGDNEQF

v_call: TRBV7-2
cdr3_length: 14
cdr3_aa: ASSYSGTGWWETQY

v_call: TRBV10-3
cdr3_length: 13
cdr3_aa: AISGRRENTGELF

v_call: TRBV5-6
cdr3_length: 9
cdr3_aa: ASSHGGVLT

v_call: TRBV4-3
cdr3_length: 15
cdr3_aa: ASSQAIGLAAAGTQY

v_call: TRBV20-1
cdr3_length: 9
cdr3_aa: SGNQGYWQF

v_call: TRBV5-6
cdr3_length: 12
cdr3_aa: ASSSPQGEGGYT

v_call: TRBV19
cdr3_length: 13
cdr3_aa: ASSILLAGVDTQY

v_call: TRBV29-1
cdr3_length: 12
cdr3_aa: SVLGRAYQETQY

v_call: TRBV4-3
cdr3_length: 14
cdr3_aa: ASSHQLAGESYEQY

v_call: TRBV7-6
cdr3_length: 14
cdr3_aa: ASSLEPGTGDPEAF

v_call: TRBV5-6
cdr3_length: 14
cdr3_aa: ASSLALAGYQETQY

v_call: TRBV5-4
cdr3_length: 15
cdr3_aa: ASSQPKHRPGGEGYT

v_call: TRBV28
cdr3_length: 12
cdr3_aa: ASSFILDQETQY

v_call: TRBV19
cdr3_length: 14
cdr3_aa: ASSIVGSGGNQPQH

v_call: TRBV7-2
cdr3_length: 11
cdr3_aa: ASSSYRGEKLF

v_call: TRBV11-3
cdr3_length: 11
cdr3_aa: ASSSQPGSPLH

v_call: TRBV25-1
cdr3_length: 10
cdr3_aa: ASSEIHYEQY

v_call: TRBV2
cdr3_length: 10
cdr3_aa: ASKRGSYEQY

v_call: TRBV28
cdr3_length: 15
cdr3_aa: ASSQRTGEGFYNEQF

v_call: TRBV4-2
cdr3_length: 13
cdr3_aa: ASSQVSGAREKLF

v_call: TRBV2
cdr3_length: 13
cdr3_aa: ASTASGQGFIEQY

v_call: TRBV7-9
cdr3_length: 10
cdr3_aa: ASSIQGPGYT

v_call: TRBV7-2
cdr3_length: 16
cdr3_aa: ASSVNSGDRGSYNEQF

v_call: TRBV19
cdr3_length: 13
cdr3_aa: ASSPQGNSNQPQH